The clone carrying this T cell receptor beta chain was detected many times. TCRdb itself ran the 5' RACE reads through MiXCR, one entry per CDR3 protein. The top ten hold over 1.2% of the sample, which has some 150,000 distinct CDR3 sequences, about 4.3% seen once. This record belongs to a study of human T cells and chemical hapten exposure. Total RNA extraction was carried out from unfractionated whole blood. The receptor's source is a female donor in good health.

CDR3 loop: CASSLEAGFLYEQYF. The DNA of the CDR3 is TGCGCCAGCAGCTTGGAGGCAGGTTTCTTGTACGAGCAGTACTTC. The chain uses TRBV5-1 and TRBJ2-7; no reliable D call. The CDR3 totals 15 residues. Trimming took off 0 bases at V and 4 bases at J, with 14 bases between the two ends. Germline values: CDR1 SGHRS, CDR2 YFSETQ.